This TCR beta chain was profiled in a study of T cell responses to AZD1222 COVID-19 vaccine. Here immunoSEQ multiplex PCR was the method, and the copy in TCRdb shows in-frame clones only, minus some. The sample records 90,000 to 120,000 clones, around nine tenths being singletons. Trimming shortened V by 6 bases and J by 0 bases, and 10 bases separated the two germline ends. CDR1 and CDR2 from the germline V gene are SGHDT and YYEEEE. CDR3 length: 14 amino acids. This clonotype originated in an adult in good health. The V gene is TRBV5-6, the J gene TRBJ2-1; D uncertain. Source: peripheral blood, taken on day 0 of AZD1222 vaccination. Here the CDR3 DNA reads TGTGCCAGCAAAATGACCCGCTCCTACAATGAGCAGTTCTTC. Protein product: CASKMTRSYNEQFF.